This TCR beta chain comes out of a study of T cells after yellow fever vaccination. The CDR3 totals 14 residues. V trimming: 2 bases; J trimming: 3 bases; junction bases outside the gene matches: 3. CDR1 is SEHNR and CDR2 is FQNEAQ in the germline V gene (reference sequence). This clonotype was picked up many times. Its antigen is as yet unknown. Study-wide findings and caveats: At around 95% for CD4 and approximately 89% for CD8, most primary-vaccination clones showed up again after the booster.

TCRdb passed the 5' RACE reads through MiXCR, listing each CDR3 protein once. This table holds some 350,000 distinct CDR3 sequences, approximately 10% found once. The V call is TRBV7-9, the J call TRBJ2-5, with TRBD1 identical over 7 bases. This material consisted of PBMCs, taken on the day of the first yellow fever vaccination. This TCR was sampled from a man between 18 and 29 years old who received the YFV17D yellow fever vaccine. The CDR3 DNA follows: TGTGCCAGCAGCTTATTCACAGGGGAAGAGACCCAGTACTTC. The encoded protein is CASSLFTGEETQYF.